This entry lists 32 T cell receptor beta chains sequenced from one sample in a study of breast tumors, draining lymph nodes, adjacent tissues. One entry per CDR3 protein results from TCRdb running MiXCR on the multiplex PCR reads. The sample holds 150,000 to 200,000 distinct CDR3 sequences, 30% to 35% seen once. Breast cancer patients provided tissue from their axillary draining lymph nodes. Sequencing was done on a sample of axillary lymph node tissue. The receptors stem from a female donor with breast cancer. Some clones in this sample may be carry-over from other donors' samples.

The sample holds many counts of this clonotype. The CDR3 DNA sequence: TGTGCCAGCAGTGAAGACAAAACCCAGCATTTT. It specifies CASSEDKTQHF. The rearrangement links TRBV2 to TRBJ1-5; D gene unclear. The germline V gene encodes CDR1 SNHLY and CDR2 FYNNEI. V gave up 1 base and J gave up 11 bases, with 6 bases separating them. CDR3 size: 11 residues.

Worth noting for this clonotype: With a much larger clone just one base away, this may be a read error. The chain is built from TRBV5-1 and TRBJ2-5; no clear D gene. Looked up from germline, CDR1 is SGHRS and CDR2 is YFSETQ. The CDR3 contains 11 residues. CDR3 sequence (DNA): TGCGCCAGCAGCTTGGAGTCAACCCTGTACTTC. The encoded protein is CASSLESTLYF.

Many counts were recorded for this clonotype. The CDR3 coding sequence is TGTGCCAGCAGTTTATGGACAGGAAGCCGTCAGCCCCAGCATTTT. This encodes CASSLWTGSRQPQHF. The V call is TRBV12-3 or TRBV12-4, the J call TRBJ1-5, with 7 positions matching TRBD1. This CDR3 contains 15 residues. With V trimmed by 2 bases and J by 6 bases, 7 bases remained unmatched.

In this sample, this clonotype turned up a few times. The rearrangement links TRBV30 to TRBJ1-1; no clear D gene. The V end was cut by 8 bases, the J end by 1 base, with 11 bases between. Per germline, CDR1 GTSNPN and CDR2 SVGIG (reference sequence). CDR3 length: 12 residues. This CDR3 is CAHTEQNTEAFF. The CDR3 DNA follows: TGTGCCCACACAGAACAGAACACTGAAGCTTTCTTT.

V and J are TRBV5-6 and TRBJ1-5; TRBD1 might be the D (5 bases). The CDR3 runs 14 residues. V lost 4 bases to trimming and J lost 11 bases, with 19 bases between them. Germline CDR1 reads SGHDT; CDR2 reads YYEEEE. CDR3 nucleotide sequence: TGTGCCAGCAGCCTCGGGACTGGAGGAGAGACCCAGCATTTT. Translated, it gives CASSLGTGGETQHF. The complete variable domain, with remaining parts taken from reference TRBV5-6 and TRBJ1-5, reads DAGVTQSPTHLIKTRGQQVTLRCSPKSGHDTVSWYQQALGQGPQFIFQYYEEEERQRGNFPDRFSGHQFPNYSSELNVNALLLGDSALYLCASSLGTGGETQHFGDGTRLSIL.

The gene calls are TRBV6-1 and TRBJ1-2; D call uncertain. CDR3 length: 15 residues. The V gene lost 2 bases and the J gene lost 3 bases, with 13 bases spanning the gap. Germline-derived CDR1 and CDR2 are MNHNS and SASEGT. The chain's CDR3 is CASSESLLRDYGYTF. DNA of the CDR3: TGTGCCAGCAGTGAATCCCTACTGAGGGACTATGGCTACACCTTC.

The chain is built from TRBV10-1 and TRBJ2-6; no reliable D call. Germline V gives CDR1 WNHNN, CDR2 SYGVQD (reference sequence). V lost 10 bases to trimming and J lost 2 bases, with 9 bases between them. The CDR3 is 13 amino acids. As DNA, the CDR3 is TGCGCCATGGAGAAGACTGGGGCCAACGTCCTGACTTTC. Protein sequence: CAMEKTGANVLTF.

This clonotype was detected many times. The gene calls are TRBV7-6 and TRBJ1-2, with D unclear. This CDR3 has 14 residues. Germline CDR1 SGHVS, CDR2 FNYEAQ. V was trimmed by 5 bases and J by 7 bases, leaving 17 bases between them. CDR3 bases: TGTGCCAGCAGCGCCAAGATCGATAGTTTTGGCTACACCTTC. Translating it yields CASSAKIDSFGYTF.

As concerns this clonotype: One junction end disagrees with the germline gene, perhaps due to a read error. V and J are TRBV10-3 and TRBJ1-1; no reliable D call. The CDR3 extends over 13 amino acids. The germline V gene encodes CDR1 ENHRY and CDR2 SYGVKD. CDR3 in amino acids: CASSAHPNTEAFF. The CDR3 coding sequence is TGTGCCAGCAGTGCTCACCCGAACACTGAAGCTTTCTTT.

This clonotype has a count of ten or more. The chain has TRBV10-3 and TRBJ2-2; possibly TRBD2 for D (5 bases). This CDR3 has 12 residues. Germline values: CDR1 ENHRY, CDR2 SYGVKD. Trimming stripped 6 bases from V and 7 bases from J, with 9 bases between. The CDR3 nucleotides read TGTGCCATCAGCGGGGTAAACGGGGAGCTGTTTTTT. It yields the protein CAISGVNGELFF.

The chain's CDR3 is CASSTTEYNEQFF. In DNA form, the CDR3 reads TGTGCCAGCAGCACTACAGAGTACAATGAGCAGTTCTTC. The V call is TRBV7-2, the J call TRBJ2-1; D call uncertain. This CDR3 is 13 amino acids long. Trimming shortened V by 5 bases and J by 4 bases, and 9 bases separated the two germline ends. CDR1 is SGHTA, CDR2 FQGNSA, per germline.

Turning to this clonotype: A much larger clone sits a single nucleotide away, making a read error possible. This likely comes from a read error, as the CDR3 has no conserved phenylalanine or tryptophan at its end. The genes are TRBV6-6 and TRBJ2-5; D unresolved. The germline V and J ends were trimmed by 0 bases and 4 bases, with 9 bases remaining between them. Germline V CDR1 and CDR2: MNHNY, SVGAGI (reference sequence). The CDR3 sequence is 14 residues long. The CDR3 DNA reads as TGTGCCAGCAGTTACTCGCCGGGTGGAGAGACCCAGTACCTC. Amino acid sequence: CASSYSPGGETQYL.

The rearrangement links TRBV20-1 to TRBJ2-5, with D perhaps matching TRBD2 (5 bases). The CDR3 has 15 residues. Germline values: CDR1 DFQATT, CDR2 SNEGSKA (reference sequence). The V and J ends lost 4 bases and 1 base respectively, with 16 bases between them. CDR3 in amino acids: CSATSSFTLQETQYF. The CDR3 nucleotides are TGCAGTGCTACTTCTAGCTTTACACTCCAAGAGACCCAGTACTTC.

On this clonotype itself: A junction boundary mismatches the germline segment, possibly from a read error. The genes are TRBV7-9 and TRBJ2-7, with a possible D match to TRBD2 (6 bases). Germline V gives CDR1 SEHNR, CDR2 FQNEAQ (reference sequence). CDR3 length equals 14 residues. This CDR3 is CASSFPGQDYERYF. The CDR3 nucleotides are TGTGCCAGCAGCTTCCCAGGGCAGGACTACGAGCGGTACTTC.

The chain has TRBV6-5 and TRBJ2-4; TRBD2 matches 11 bases. CDR3 length equals 14 residues. J gave up 8 bases and V 3 bases, and 3 bases lay outside the gene matches. Germline V gene sequence: CDR1 MNHEY, CDR2 SVGAGI. CDR3: CASSYGSGGDIQYF. The CDR3 nucleotides are TGTGCCAGCAGTTATGGTAGCGGGGGGGACATTCAGTACTTC.

This clonotype was seen repeatedly, ten times or more. CDR3 nucleotides: TGTGCCACCAGTGATTTGAGGGGGGGCACAGATACGCAGTATTTT. It codes for CATSDLRGGTDTQYF. J is TRBJ2-3 and V is TRBV24-1; D possibly matches TRBD1 or TRBD2 (6 bases each). Germline V gene sequence: CDR1 KGHDR, CDR2 SFDVKD. This CDR3 has 15 residues. Trimming took 0 bases from V and 1 from J, leaving 7 bases between them.

This clonotype was counted ten times or more. This chain links TRBV7-9 with TRBJ2-3; 15 positions match TRBD2. From germline, CDR1 is SEHNR and CDR2 FQNEAQ (reference sequence). J was trimmed by 0 bases and V by 5 bases; bases with no gene match: 6. The CDR3 loop spans 18 amino acids. The CDR3: CASSAWTSGGGSTDTQYF. The DNA for the CDR3 is TGTGCCAGCAGCGCCTGGACTAGCGGGGGGGGTAGCACAGATACGCAGTATTTT.

This chain connects TRBV9 to TRBJ2-1, with D possibly matching TRBD1 (5 bases). Looked up from germline, CDR1 is SGDLS and CDR2 is YYNGEE. The germline V and J ends were trimmed by 4 bases and 10 bases, with 15 bases remaining between them. The CDR3 consists of 13 residues. CDR3 nucleotide sequence: TGTGCCAGCAGCCTAACAGGCACCGGGGAGCAGTTCTTC. As protein: CASSLTGTGEQFF.

Concerning this clonotype itself: Possible read error: a much larger clone is one base away. The chain employs TRBV18 and TRBJ2-2; TRBD2 matches 9 bases. Germline V gene sequence: CDR1 KGHSH, CDR2 LQKENI. This CDR3 has 16 amino acids. The CDR3 loop is CASSPRSSGDTRELFF. CDR3 coding DNA: TGTGCCAGCTCACCTAGGTCTAGCGGGGACACCCGGGAGCTGTTTTTT.

This clonotype was found many times. The rearrangement links TRBV5-8 to TRBJ1-2, with D possibly matching TRBD1 (5 bases). Germline V CDR1 and CDR2: SGHTS, YDEGEE. The V end was cut by 4 bases, the J end by 6 bases, with 16 bases between. The CDR3 runs 14 residues. The CDR3 sequence: CASSMGQGWNGYTF. CDR3 DNA sequence: TGTGCCAGCAGCATGGGTCAGGGCTGGAATGGCTACACCTTC.

Comments on this clonotype: A much larger clone is a single base away; this may be a read error. V and J are TRBV6-5 and TRBJ1-2, with 9 bases that match TRBD1. The CDR3 contains 13 residues. V lost 5 bases to trimming and J lost 12 bases; unmatched junction nucleotides: 10. Germline CDR1 and CDR2: MNHEY and SVGAGI. Written as DNA, the CDR3 is TGTGCCAGCAGTCCACAGGGGGCGGGGAGAAACACCTTC. This sequence encodes CASSPQGAGRNTF.

This clonotype was found many times. The rearrangement joins TRBV2 to TRBJ1-2; D gene unclear. The length of the CDR3 is 12 residues. Germline assignment: CDR1 SNHLY and CDR2 FYNNEI. Trimming pared 7 bases from V and 5 bases from J, leaving 11 bases between. This chain's CDR3 is CASMLVEYGYTF. CDR3 DNA: TGTGCCAGCATGTTAGTCGAGTATGGCTACACCTTC.

In regard to this clonotype: The conserved closing phenylalanine or tryptophan is absent in this CDR3, likely reflecting a read error. Because the CDR3's place on the DNA is in doubt, the DNA is left out and the CDR3 is given as listed by TCRdb. This chain joins TRBV15 and TRBJ2-6; the tabulated D call, TRBD1, remains unverified against the DNA. Per the germline V gene, CDR1 is LNHNV and CDR2 is YYDKDF (reference sequence). The CDR3 has 8 residues if both end residues are counted. The CDR3 reads CATSSPRS.

This clonotype was picked up many times. V gene TRBV12-3 or TRBV12-4 combines with J gene TRBJ2-5; 9 bases map to TRBD1. The CDR3 has 15 residues. V lost 1 base and J lost 4; bases outside the gene matches: 4. CDR3 sequence: CASSLVQGAVETQYF. The CDR3 nucleotides read TGTGCCAGCAGTTTAGTACAGGGGGCGGTAGAGACCCAGTACTTC.

The chain carries TRBV20-1 and TRBJ2-2, with D possibly TRBD1 on 7 matching bases. The CDR3 loop spans 17 amino acids. Germline-derived CDR1 and CDR2 are DFQATT and SNEGSKA (reference sequence). The V gene lost 6 bases and the J gene lost 6 bases, with 26 bases spanning the gap. This chain's CDR3 is CSARRGGRGSGPGELFF. In DNA, the CDR3 is TGCAGTGCCCGGAGGGGCGGCAGGGGGTCTGGCCCCGGGGAGCTGTTTTTT.

This clonotype was seen many times. The V gene is TRBV7-3, the J gene TRBJ2-2, with unresolved D. This CDR3 spans 13 amino acids. The V and J ends lost 5 bases and 5 bases respectively, with 9 bases between them. CDR1 and CDR2 from the germline V gene are SGHTA and FQGTGA. In DNA form, the CDR3 reads TGTGCCAGCAGCCTCATGACAACCGGGGAGCTGTTTTTT. It codes for CASSLMTTGELFF.

This chain joins TRBV5-8 and TRBJ2-3; TRBD2 matches at 9 bases. CDR1 is SGHTS and CDR2 is YDEGEE in the germline V gene. The CDR3 totals 17 residues. After removal of 4 bases from V and 4 bases from J, the junction contained 13 bases not matched to a gene. The CDR3 DNA sequence: TGTGCCAGCAGCCGCCCGATAGCGGGAGATCACTCAGATACGCAGTATTTT. Protein product: CASSRPIAGDHSDTQYF. Filled out from reference TRBV5-8 and TRBJ2-3, the complete variable domain reads EAGVTQSPTHLIKTRGQQATLRCSPISGHTSVYWYQQALGLGLQFLLWYDEGEERNRGNFPPRFSGRQFPNYSSELNVNALELEDSALYLCASSRPIAGDHSDTQYFGPGTRLTVL.

This clonotype has a count of ten or more. CDR3 DNA: TGCAGTGCTCCTACTTCAGGGGTGGACTATGGCTACACCTTC. Translating it yields CSAPTSGVDYGYTF. This chain connects TRBV20-1 to TRBJ1-2; TRBD1 is a possible D gene (6 bases). Trimming took off 5 bases at V and 3 bases at J, with 16 bases between the two ends. CDR3 length equals 14 residues. Germline lookup yields CDR1 DFQATT and CDR2 SNEGSKA (reference sequence).

This clonotype showed up many times. This chain joins TRBV12-5 and TRBJ2-2; D uncertain. This CDR3 is built from 14 residues. Between the trimmed V and J ends, which lost 6 bases and 0 bases, there was a span of 8 bases. Germline V CDR1 and CDR2: LGHNT, FRNRAP. The CDR3: CASGAPSNTGELFF. For the CDR3, the DNA is TGTGCTAGTGGAGCTCCCTCGAACACCGGGGAGCTGTTTTTT.

This clonotype has at least ten counts. The chain recombines TRBV4-1 with TRBJ1-3; D unresolved. There are 16 residues in the CDR3. The germline V gene has CDR1 MGHRA and CDR2 YSYEKL. V shed 1 base and J shed 2 bases, with 12 bases lying between them. CDR3: CASSQVQILTGNTIYF. The DNA for the CDR3 is TGCGCCAGCAGCCAAGTACAGATATTAACTGGAAACACCATATATTTT.

This clonotype is medium-sized within its sample. V usage is TRBV10-3 and J usage is TRBJ1-5; no reliable D call. The CDR3 runs 15 residues. V shed 0 bases and J shed 7 bases, with 13 bases lying between them. Germline CDR1 reads ENHRY; CDR2 reads SYGVKD. The DNA for the CDR3 is TGTGCCATCAGTGAGTCGGGCTTGGGAGGGCAGCCCCAGCATTTT. Translation gives CAISESGLGGQPQHF.

This clonotype was detected many times. The chain couples TRBV6-5 to TRBJ2-2, with TRBD1 as a possible D gene (5 bases). The CDR3 spans 16 residues. The germline V gene has CDR1 MNHEY and CDR2 SVGAGI. The V end lost 7 bases, the J end lost 2 bases, and 17 bases lay between the germline ends. The CDR3 loop is CASTLRGGYNTGELFF. CDR3 DNA sequence: TGTGCCAGCACCCTAAGGGGTGGATATAACACCGGGGAGCTGTTTTTT.